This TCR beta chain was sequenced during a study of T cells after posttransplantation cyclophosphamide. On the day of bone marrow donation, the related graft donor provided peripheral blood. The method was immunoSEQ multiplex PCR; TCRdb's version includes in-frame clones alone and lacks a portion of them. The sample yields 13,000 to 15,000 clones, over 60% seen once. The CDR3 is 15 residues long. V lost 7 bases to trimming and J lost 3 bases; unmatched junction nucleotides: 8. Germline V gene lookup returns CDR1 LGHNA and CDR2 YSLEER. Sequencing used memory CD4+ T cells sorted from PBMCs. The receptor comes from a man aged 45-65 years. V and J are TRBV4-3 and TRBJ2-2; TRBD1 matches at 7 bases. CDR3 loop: CASKEEGADTGELFF. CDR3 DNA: TGCGCCAGCAAGGAAGAGGGGGCGGACACCGGGGAGCTGTTTTTT.